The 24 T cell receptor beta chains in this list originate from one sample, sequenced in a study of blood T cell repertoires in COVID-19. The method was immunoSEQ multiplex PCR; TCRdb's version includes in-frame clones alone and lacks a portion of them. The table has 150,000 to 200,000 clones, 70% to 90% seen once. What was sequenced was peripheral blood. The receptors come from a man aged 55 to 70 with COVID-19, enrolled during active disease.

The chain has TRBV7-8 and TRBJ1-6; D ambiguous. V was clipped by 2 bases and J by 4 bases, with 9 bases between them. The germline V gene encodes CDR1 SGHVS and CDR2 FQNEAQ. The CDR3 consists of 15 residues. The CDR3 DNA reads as TGTGCCAGCAGCTTACGAGGCCCTTATAATTCACCCCTCCACTTT. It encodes CASSLRGPYNSPLHF.

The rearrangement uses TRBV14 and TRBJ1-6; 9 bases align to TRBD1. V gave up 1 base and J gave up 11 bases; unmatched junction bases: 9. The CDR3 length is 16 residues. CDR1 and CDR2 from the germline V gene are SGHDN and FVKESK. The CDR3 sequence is CASSQGSGTGMAPLHF. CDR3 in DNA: TGTGCCAGCAGCCAAGGTAGTGGGACAGGGATGGCACCCCTCCACTTT.

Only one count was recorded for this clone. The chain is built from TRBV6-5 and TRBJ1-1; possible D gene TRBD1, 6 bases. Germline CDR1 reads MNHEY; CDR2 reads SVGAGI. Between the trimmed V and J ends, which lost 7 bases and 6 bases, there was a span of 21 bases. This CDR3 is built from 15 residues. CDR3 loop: CASTALSSGHPEAFF. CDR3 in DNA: TGTGCCAGCACAGCCCTTTCATCGGGACATCCTGAAGCTTTCTTT.

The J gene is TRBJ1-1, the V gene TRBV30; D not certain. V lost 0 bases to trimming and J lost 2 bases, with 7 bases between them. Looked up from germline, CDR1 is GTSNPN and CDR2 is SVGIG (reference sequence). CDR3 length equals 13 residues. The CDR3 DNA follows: TGTGCCTGGAGTGTATCAGATAACACTGAAGCTTTCTTT. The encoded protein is CAWSVSDNTEAFF.

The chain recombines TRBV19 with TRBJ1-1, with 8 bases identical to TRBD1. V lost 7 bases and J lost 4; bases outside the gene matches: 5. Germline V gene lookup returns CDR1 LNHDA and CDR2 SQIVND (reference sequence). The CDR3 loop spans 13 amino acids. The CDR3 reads CASKTGEGTEAFF. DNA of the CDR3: TGTGCCAGTAAGACAGGGGAAGGCACTGAAGCTTTCTTT.

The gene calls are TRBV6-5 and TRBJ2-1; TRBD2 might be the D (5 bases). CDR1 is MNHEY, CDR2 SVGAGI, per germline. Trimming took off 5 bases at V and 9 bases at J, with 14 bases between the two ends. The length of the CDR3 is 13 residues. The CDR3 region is CASSPASGVEQFF. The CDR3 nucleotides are TGTGCCAGCAGTCCCGCAAGCGGTGTTGAGCAGTTCTTC.

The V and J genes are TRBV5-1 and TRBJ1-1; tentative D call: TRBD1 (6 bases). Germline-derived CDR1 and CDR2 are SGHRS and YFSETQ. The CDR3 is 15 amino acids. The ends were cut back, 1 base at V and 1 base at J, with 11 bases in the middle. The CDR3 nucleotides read TGCGCCAGCAGCTTGTCGACAGGTCAGAACACTGAAGCTTTCTTT. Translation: CASSLSTGQNTEAFF. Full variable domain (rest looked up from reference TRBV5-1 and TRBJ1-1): KAGVTQTPRYLIKTRGQQVTLSCSPISGHRSVSWYQQTPGQGLQFLFEYFSETQRNKGNFPGRFSGRQFSNSRSEMNVSTLELGDSALYLCASSLSTGQNTEAFFGQGTRLTVV.

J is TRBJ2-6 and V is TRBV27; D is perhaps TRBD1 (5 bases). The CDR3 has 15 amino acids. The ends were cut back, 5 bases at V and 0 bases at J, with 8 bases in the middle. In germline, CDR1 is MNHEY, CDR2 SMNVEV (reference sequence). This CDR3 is CASSGHLSGANVLTF. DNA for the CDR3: TGTGCCAGCAGTGGACACCTCTCTGGGGCCAACGTCCTGACTTTC.

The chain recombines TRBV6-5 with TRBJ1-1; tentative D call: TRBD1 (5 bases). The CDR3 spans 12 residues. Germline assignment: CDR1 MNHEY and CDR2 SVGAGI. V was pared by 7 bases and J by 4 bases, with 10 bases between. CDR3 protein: CASNRQSTEAFF. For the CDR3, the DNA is TGTGCCAGCAACCGACAGAGCACTGAAGCTTTCTTT.

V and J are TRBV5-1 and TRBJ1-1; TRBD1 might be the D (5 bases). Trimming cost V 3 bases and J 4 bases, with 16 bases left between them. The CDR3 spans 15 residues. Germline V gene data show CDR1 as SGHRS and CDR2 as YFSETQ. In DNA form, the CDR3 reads TGCGCCAGCAGCTACGACCGTGGGGGGACCACTGAAGCTTTCTTT. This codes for CASSYDRGGTTEAFF.

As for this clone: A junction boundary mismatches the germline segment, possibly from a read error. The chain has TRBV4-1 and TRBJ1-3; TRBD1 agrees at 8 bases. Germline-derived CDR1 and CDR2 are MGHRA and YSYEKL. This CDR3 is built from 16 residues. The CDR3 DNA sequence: TGCGCCAGCAGCCAAGACAGGGGGCGAGATGGAGACACCATATATTTT. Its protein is CASSQDRGRDGDTIYF.

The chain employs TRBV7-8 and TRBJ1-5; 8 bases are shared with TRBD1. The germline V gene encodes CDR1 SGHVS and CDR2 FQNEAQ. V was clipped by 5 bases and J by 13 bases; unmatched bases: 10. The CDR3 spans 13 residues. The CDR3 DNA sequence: TGTGCCAGCAGCCGGGACAGGCTGTCTCCTCAGCATTTT. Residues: CASSRDRLSPQHF. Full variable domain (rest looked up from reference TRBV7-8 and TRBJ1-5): GAGVSQSPRYKVAKRGQDVALRCDPISGHVSLFWYQQALGQGPEFLTYFQNEAQLDKSGLPSDRFFAERPEGSVSTLKIQRTQQEDSAVYLCASSRDRLSPQHFGDGTRLSIL.

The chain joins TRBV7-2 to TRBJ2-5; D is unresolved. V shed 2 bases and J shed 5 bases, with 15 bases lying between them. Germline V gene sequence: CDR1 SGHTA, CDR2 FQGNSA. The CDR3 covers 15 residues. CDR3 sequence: CASSLIPTVRETQYF. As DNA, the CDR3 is TGTGCCAGCAGCTTAATACCGACGGTGAGGGAGACCCAGTACTTC.

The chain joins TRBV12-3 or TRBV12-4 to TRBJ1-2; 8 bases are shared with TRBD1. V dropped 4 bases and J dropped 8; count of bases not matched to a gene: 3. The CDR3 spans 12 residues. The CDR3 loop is CASSSPGGGYTF. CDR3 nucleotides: TGTGCCAGCAGTTCGCCAGGGGGCGGCTACACCTTC.

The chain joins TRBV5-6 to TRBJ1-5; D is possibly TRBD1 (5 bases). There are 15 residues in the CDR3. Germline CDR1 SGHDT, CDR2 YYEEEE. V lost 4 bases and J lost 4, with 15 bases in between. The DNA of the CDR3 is TGTGCCAGCAGCCTGGGGAGGGGTTATAATCAGCCCCAGCATTTT. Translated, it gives CASSLGRGYNQPQHF. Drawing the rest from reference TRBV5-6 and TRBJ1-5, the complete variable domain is DAGVTQSPTHLIKTRGQQVTLRCSPKSGHDTVSWYQQALGQGPQFIFQYYEEEERQRGNFPDRFSGHQFPNYSSELNVNALLLGDSALYLCASSLGRGYNQPQHFGDGTRLSIL.

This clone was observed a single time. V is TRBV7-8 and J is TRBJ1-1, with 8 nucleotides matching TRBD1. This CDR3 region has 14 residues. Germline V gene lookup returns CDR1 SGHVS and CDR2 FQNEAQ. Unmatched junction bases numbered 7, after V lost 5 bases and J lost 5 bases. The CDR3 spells CASSPDRGFTEAFF. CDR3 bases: TGTGCCAGCAGCCCTGACAGGGGATTTACTGAAGCTTTCTTT.

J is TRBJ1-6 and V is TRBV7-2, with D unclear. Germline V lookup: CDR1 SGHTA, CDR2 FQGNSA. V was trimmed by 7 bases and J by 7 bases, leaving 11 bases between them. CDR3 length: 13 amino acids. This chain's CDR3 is CASTLRGNSPLHF. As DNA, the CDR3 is TGTGCCAGCACCCTCCGAGGGAATTCACCCCTCCACTTT.

CDR3 region: CASSQGSGDTEAFF. As DNA, the CDR3 is TGCGCCAGCAGCCAAGGCTCCGGGGACACTGAAGCTTTCTTT. The gene calls are TRBV4-1 and TRBJ1-1; no clear D. The length of the CDR3 is 14 residues. Looked up from germline, CDR1 is MGHRA and CDR2 is YSYEKL. Trimming pared 1 base from V and 3 bases from J, leaving 9 bases between.

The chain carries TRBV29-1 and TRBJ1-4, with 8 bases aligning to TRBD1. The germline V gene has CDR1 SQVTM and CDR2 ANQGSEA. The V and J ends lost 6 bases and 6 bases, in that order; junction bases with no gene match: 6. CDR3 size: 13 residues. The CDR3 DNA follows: TGCAGCGTGAGGGGGACAGGCCATGAAAAACTGTTTTTT. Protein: CSVRGTGHEKLFF.

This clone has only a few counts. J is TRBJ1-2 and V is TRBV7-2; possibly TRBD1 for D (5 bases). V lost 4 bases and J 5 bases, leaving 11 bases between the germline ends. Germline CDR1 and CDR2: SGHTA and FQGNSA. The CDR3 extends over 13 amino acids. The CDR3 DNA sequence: TGTGCCAGCAGCTCTGGGGCTTTGTATGGCTACACCTTC. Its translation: CASSSGALYGYTF. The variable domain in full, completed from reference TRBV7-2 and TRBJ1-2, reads GAGVSQSPSNKVTEKGKDVELRCDPISGHTALYWYRQSLGQGLEFLIYFQGNSAPDKSGLPSDRFSAERTGGSVSTLTIQRTQQEDSAVYLCASSSGALYGYTFGSGTRLTVV.

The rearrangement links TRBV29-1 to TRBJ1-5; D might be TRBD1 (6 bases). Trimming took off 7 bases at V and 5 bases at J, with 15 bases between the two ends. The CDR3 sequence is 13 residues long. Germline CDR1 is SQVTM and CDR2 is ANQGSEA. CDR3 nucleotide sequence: TGCAGCGGGAGTGAGGGGGATTATCAGCCCCAGCATTTT. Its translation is CSGSEGDYQPQHF.

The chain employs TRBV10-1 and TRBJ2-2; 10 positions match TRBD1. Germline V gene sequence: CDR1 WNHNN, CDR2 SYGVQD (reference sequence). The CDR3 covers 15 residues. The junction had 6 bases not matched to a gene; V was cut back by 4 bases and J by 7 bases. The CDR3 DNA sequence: TGCGCCAGCAGTGCAAGACAGGGGGCCGGCGGGGAGCTGTTTTTT. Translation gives CASSARQGAGGELFF.

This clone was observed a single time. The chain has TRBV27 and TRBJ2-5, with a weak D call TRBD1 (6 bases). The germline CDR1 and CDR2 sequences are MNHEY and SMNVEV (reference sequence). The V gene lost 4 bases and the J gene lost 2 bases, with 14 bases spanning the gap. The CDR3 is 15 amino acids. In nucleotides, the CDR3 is TGTGCCAGCAGTTATGTTATGGGACATCAAGAGACCCAGTACTTC. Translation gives CASSYVMGHQETQYF.

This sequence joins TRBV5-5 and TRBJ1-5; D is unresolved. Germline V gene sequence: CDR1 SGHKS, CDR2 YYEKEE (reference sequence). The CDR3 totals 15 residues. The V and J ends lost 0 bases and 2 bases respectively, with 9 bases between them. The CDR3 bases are TGTGCCAGCAGCTTGGCCGCGAATGGCAATCAGCCCCAGCATTTT. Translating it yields CASSLAANGNQPQHF.